This T cell receptor beta chain was recovered during a study of cytomegalovirus exposure and HLA in healthy donors. Some clones are missing from TCRdb's copy, which holds only in-frame ones; the method was immunoSEQ multiplex PCR. The sample includes around 130,000 clones, over 85% of them seen just once. CDR3 length: 12 amino acids. The germline V gene encodes CDR1 SNHLY and CDR2 FYNNEI. V was clipped by 3 bases and J by 8 bases, with 10 bases between them. Sequences were obtained from PBMCs. This clonotype was obtained from a young man in good health and CMV-seronegative. This rearrangement joins TRBV2 to TRBJ1-1; perhaps TRBD1 as D (5 bases). This CDR3 is CASSEGEAEAFF. DNA of the CDR3: TGTGCCAGCAGTGAGGGGGAGGCGGAAGCTTTCTTT. The whole variable domain, filled in from reference TRBV2 and TRBJ1-1, reads EPEVTQTPSHQVTQMGQEVILRCVPISNHLYFYWYRQILGQKVEFLVSFYNNEISEKSEIFDDQFSVERPDGSNFTLKIRSTKLEDSAMYFCASSEGEAEAFFGQGTRLTVV.